This TCR beta chain is from a study of beta chain features in type 1 diabetes. Investigators reverse transcribed all isolated RNA, so they sequenced expressed TCRB transcripts. Sequenced by immunoSEQ multiplex PCR; TCRdb stores in-frame clones only, minus some. This sample has hundreds of thousands of clones, with around 13% found just once. The V and J ends lost 5 bases and 6 bases respectively, with 11 bases between them. From germline, CDR1 is MDHEN and CDR2 SYDVKM. The CDR3 extends over 13 amino acids. The sequence derives from a young man in good health. The V call is TRBV28, the J call TRBJ1-5; D remains unclear. The source material was naive CD4+ T cells from blood. DNA of the CDR3: TGTGCCAGCAGTCCCCTTGTTATTCAGCCCCAGCATTTT. The encoded protein is CASSPLVIQPQHF. The variable domain in full, completed from reference TRBV28 and TRBJ1-5, reads DVKVTQSSRYLVKRTGEKVFLECVQDMDHENMFWYRQDPGLGLRLIYFSYDVKMKEKGDIPEGYSVSREKKERFSLILESASTNQTSMYLCASSPLVIQPQHFGDGTRLSIL.